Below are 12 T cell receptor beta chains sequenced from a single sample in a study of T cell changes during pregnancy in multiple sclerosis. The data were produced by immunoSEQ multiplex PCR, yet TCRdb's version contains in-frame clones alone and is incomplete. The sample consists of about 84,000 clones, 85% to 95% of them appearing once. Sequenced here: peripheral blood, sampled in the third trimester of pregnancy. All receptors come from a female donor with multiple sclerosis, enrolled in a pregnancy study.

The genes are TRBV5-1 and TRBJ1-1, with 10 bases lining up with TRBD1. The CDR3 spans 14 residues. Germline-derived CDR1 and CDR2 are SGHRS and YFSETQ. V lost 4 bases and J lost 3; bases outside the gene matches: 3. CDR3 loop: CASSLGQGYTEAFF. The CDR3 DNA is TGCGCCAGCAGCCTGGGACAGGGGTACACTGAAGCTTTCTTT.

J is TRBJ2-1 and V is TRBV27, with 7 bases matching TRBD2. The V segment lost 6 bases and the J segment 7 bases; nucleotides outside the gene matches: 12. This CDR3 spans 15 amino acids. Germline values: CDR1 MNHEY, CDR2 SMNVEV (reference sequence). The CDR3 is CASRVLGGEGNEQFF. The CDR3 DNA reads TGTGCCAGCAGAGTCTTGGGAGGGGAGGGGAATGAGCAGTTCTTC.

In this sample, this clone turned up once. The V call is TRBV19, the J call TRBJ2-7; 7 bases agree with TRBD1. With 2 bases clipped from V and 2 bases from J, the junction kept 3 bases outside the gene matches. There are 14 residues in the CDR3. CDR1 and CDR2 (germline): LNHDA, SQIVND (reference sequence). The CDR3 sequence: CASSISTGTYEQYF. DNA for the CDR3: TGTGCCAGTAGTATATCGACAGGGACCTACGAGCAGTACTTC.

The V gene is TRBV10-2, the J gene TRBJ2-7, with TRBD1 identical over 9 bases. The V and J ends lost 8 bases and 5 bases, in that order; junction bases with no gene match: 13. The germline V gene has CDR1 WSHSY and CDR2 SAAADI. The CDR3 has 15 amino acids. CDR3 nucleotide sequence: TGCGCCAGCTCACGACTCGGGACAGGGTTAAACGAGCAGTACTTC. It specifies CASSRLGTGLNEQYF.

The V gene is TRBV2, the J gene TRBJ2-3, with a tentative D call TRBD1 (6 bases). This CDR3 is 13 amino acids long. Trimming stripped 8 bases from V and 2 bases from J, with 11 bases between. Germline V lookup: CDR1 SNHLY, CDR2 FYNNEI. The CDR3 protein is CASSGQYTDTQYF. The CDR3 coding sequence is TGTGCCAGCTCGGGACAATACACAGATACGCAGTATTTT.

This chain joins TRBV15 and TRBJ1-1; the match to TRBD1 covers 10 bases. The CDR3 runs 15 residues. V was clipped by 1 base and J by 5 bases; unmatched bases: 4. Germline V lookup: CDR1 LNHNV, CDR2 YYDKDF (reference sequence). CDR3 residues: CATSRGGTGVTEAFF. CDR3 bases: TGTGCCACCAGCAGAGGGGGGACAGGGGTGACTGAAGCTTTCTTT.

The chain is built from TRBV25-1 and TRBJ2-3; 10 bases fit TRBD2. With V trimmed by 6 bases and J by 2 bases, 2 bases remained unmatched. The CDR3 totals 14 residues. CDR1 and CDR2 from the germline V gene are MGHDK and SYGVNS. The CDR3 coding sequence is TGTGCCAGCAGCACTAGCGGGGTCACAGATACGCAGTATTTT. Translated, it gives CASSTSGVTDTQYF.

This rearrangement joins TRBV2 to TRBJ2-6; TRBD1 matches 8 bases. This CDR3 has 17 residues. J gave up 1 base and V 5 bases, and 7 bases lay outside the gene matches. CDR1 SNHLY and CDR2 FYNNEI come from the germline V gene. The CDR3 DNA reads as TGTGCCAGCAGTAAATCAACAGGGGGGTCTGGGGCCAACGTCCTGACTTTC. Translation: CASSKSTGGSGANVLTF.

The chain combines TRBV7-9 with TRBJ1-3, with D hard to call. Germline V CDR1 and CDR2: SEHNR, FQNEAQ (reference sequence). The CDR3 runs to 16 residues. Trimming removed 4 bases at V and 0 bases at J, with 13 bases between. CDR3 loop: CASSSFREPSGNTIYF. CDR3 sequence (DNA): TGTGCCAGCAGCTCCTTTAGGGAGCCCTCTGGAAACACCATATATTTT. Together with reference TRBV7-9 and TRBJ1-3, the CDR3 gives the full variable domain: DTGVSQNPRHKITKRGQNVTFRCDPISEHNRLYWYRQTLGQGPEFLTYFQNEAQLEKSRLLSDRFSAERPKGSFSTLEIQRTEQGDSAMYLCASSSFREPSGNTIYFGEGSWLTVV.

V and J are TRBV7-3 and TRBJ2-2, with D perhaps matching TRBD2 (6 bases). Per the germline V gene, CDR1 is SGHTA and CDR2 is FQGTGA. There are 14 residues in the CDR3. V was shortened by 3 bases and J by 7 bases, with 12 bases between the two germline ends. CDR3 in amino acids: CASSFGLLDGELFF. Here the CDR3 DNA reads TGTGCCAGCAGCTTCGGACTATTGGACGGGGAGCTGTTTTTT.

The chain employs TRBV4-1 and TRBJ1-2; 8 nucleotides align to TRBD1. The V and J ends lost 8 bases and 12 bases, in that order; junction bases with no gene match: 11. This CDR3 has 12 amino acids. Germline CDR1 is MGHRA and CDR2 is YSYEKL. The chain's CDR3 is CASLGQDLSHTF. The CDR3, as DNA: TGCGCCAGCCTGGGACAGGACCTTTCTCACACCTTC.

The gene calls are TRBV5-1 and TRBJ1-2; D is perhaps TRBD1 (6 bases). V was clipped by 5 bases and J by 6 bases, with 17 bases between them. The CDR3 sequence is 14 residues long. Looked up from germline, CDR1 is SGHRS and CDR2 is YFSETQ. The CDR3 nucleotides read TGCGCCAGCAGAGCCCCCGAGGGGGAGAATGGCTACACCTTC. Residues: CASRAPEGENGYTF.